Below, one TCR beta chain is given with its context. The record originates from a study of cytomegalovirus exposure and HLA in healthy donors. The PCR employed 60 Vbeta primers together with 13 Jbeta primers. Clones were sequenced by immunoSEQ multiplex PCR, and TCRdb holds only the in-frame ones, with some missing. The sample has 200,000 or so clones, 70% to 85% seen once. Germline values: CDR1 SGHRS, CDR2 YFSETQ. The CDR3 has 14 amino acids. V shed 1 base, J shed 5 bases, and the junction held 1 base outside the gene matches. The chain carries TRBV5-1 and TRBJ2-1, with 9 bases identical to TRBD2. This clonotype originated in a boy aged 2 to 9 in good health and CMV-seronegative. Sequenced input: PBMCs. The CDR3 region has the DNA TGCGCCAGCAGCTTGAGGACTAGCGACAATGAGCAGTTCTTC. Amino acids: CASSLRTSDNEQFF.